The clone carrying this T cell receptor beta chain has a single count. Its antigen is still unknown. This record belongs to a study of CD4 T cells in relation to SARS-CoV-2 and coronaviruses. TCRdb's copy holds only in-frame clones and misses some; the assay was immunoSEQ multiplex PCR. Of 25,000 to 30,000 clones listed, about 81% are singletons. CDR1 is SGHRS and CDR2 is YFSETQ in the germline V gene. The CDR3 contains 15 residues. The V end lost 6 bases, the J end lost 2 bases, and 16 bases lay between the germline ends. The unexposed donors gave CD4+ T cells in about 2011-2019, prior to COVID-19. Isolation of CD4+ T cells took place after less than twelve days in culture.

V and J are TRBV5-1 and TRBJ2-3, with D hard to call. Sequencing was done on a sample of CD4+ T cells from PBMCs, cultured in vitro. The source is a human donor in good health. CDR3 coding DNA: TGCGCCAGCAACCTAAATGGGCTGGACACAGATACGCAGTATTTT. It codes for CASNLNGLDTDTQYF.